The 29 T cell receptor beta chains listed next were all sequenced from one sample in a study of T cell responses to AZD1222 COVID-19 vaccine. Sequencing was performed with immunoSEQ multiplex PCR; in TCRdb, only in-frame clones are kept and a portion is missing. The sample lists some 130,000 clones; more than 75% were seen once. Sequencing was performed on peripheral blood, taken on day 0 of AZD1222 vaccination. The receptors stem from an adult in good health.

This chain joins TRBV5-8 and TRBJ2-3; D is possibly TRBD1 (6 bases). Trimming cost V 5 bases and J 2 bases, with 18 bases left between them. Germline CDR1 is SGHTS and CDR2 is YDEGEE. This CDR3 spans 16 amino acids. In DNA, the CDR3 is TGTGCCAGCAGTCCTCAGAGGGGGTCCCTCACAGATACGCAGTATTTT. It encodes CASSPQRGSLTDTQYF.

This rearrangement joins TRBV18 to TRBJ1-3; D is unclear. Germline CDR1 is KGHSH and CDR2 is LQKENI. Trimming pared 2 bases from V and 6 bases from J, leaving 8 bases between. This CDR3 comprises 13 residues. The CDR3 loop reads CASSPAQENTIYF. DNA of the CDR3: TGTGCCAGCTCACCAGCTCAAGAAAACACCATATATTTT.

This clone came up once. V gene TRBV6-6 combines with J gene TRBJ1-1; 7 nucleotides align to TRBD1. Germline V gene sequence: CDR1 MNHNY, CDR2 SVGAGI (reference sequence). The CDR3 has 15 amino acids. V shed 4 bases and J 2 bases; nucleotides not matched to a gene: 7. This CDR3 is CASSSPGQINTEAFF. CDR3 nucleotide sequence: TGTGCCAGCAGTTCGCCGGGACAGATCAACACTGAAGCTTTCTTT.

This chain uses TRBV6-5 with TRBJ2-1; maybe TRBD1 (5 bases). From germline, CDR1 is MNHEY and CDR2 SVGAGI. V shed 6 bases and J shed 0 bases, with 9 bases lying between them. This CDR3 spans 14 amino acids. CDR3 sequence: CASSPQVSYNEQFF. The CDR3 DNA follows: TGTGCCAGCAGCCCACAGGTCTCCTACAATGAGCAGTTCTTC.

The rearrangement uses TRBV3-1 (or the pseudogene TRBV3-2) and TRBJ1-2, with 10 bases lining up with TRBD1. This CDR3 has 14 amino acids. Germline CDR1 and CDR2: LGHDT and YNNKEL (reference sequence). V trimming: 2 bases; J trimming: 8 bases; junction bases outside the gene matches: 5. CDR3 nucleotides: TGTGCCAGCAGCCAAAGACAGGGGGCGAGAGGCTACACCTTC. It codes for CASSQRQGARGYTF.

The V and J genes are TRBV18 and TRBJ2-7; D possibly uses TRBD1 or TRBD2 (6 bases each). The CDR3 has 15 amino acids. Germline CDR1 KGHSH, CDR2 LQKENI. Trimming took 2 bases from V and 5 from J, leaving 16 bases between them. CDR3: CASSPLGGRADEQYF. CDR3 nucleotides: TGTGCCAGCTCACCATTAGGGGGGCGCGCCGACGAGCAGTACTTC.

The chain has TRBV4-1 and TRBJ1-1; D gene ambiguous. CDR3 length equals 14 residues. The V and J ends lost 0 bases and 1 base respectively, with 6 bases between them. Germline CDR1 MGHRA, CDR2 YSYEKL. CDR3 bases: TGCGCCAGCAGCCAAGAGATGCGGAACACTGAAGCTTTCTTT. As protein: CASSQEMRNTEAFF.

On this clone: The sample contains more than one DNA sequence encoding this CDR3. V is TRBV10-3 and J is TRBJ2-7; 10 nucleotides line up with TRBD1. The CDR3 consists of 16 residues. V was pared by 0 bases and J by 2 bases, with 4 bases of the junction left unmatched. Germline loops: CDR1 ENHRY, CDR2 SYGVKD. The CDR3 here is CAISESGTGDPYEQYF. The CDR3 nucleotides are TGTGCCATCAGTGAGTCGGGGACAGGGGACCCCTACGAGCAGTACTTC.

This chain uses TRBV19 with TRBJ2-3; perhaps TRBD1 as D (5 bases). The germline gives CDR1 LNHDA, CDR2 SQIVND (reference sequence). The CDR3 length is 14 residues. V shed 3 bases and J shed 1 base, with 8 bases lying between them. The CDR3 here is CASSILTGTDTQYF. The CDR3 DNA is TGTGCCAGTAGTATTCTGACAGGCACAGATACGCAGTATTTT.

V and J are TRBV4-1 and TRBJ1-2; the match to TRBD1 covers 9 bases. V gave up 3 bases and J gave up 8 bases; unmatched junction bases: 7. Germline V lookup: CDR1 MGHRA, CDR2 YSYEKL. This CDR3 comprises 14 residues. The CDR3 DNA is TGCGCCAGCAGCCAGCCACAGGGGGCAGGAGGCTACACCTTC. Translating gives CASSQPQGAGGYTF.

The gene calls are TRBV12-3 or TRBV12-4 and TRBJ1-5; TRBD1 is a possible D gene (5 bases). This CDR3 has 13 amino acids. The germline V and J ends were trimmed by 6 bases and 8 bases, with 14 bases remaining between them. The CDR3 bases are TGTGCCAGCAGACCTCAGGGTCACGAGCCCCAGCATTTT. Translation gives CASRPQGHEPQHF.

In its sample, this clone ranks as medium-sized (0.01 to 0.1%). The chain combines TRBV4-3 with TRBJ2-7, with 7 bases matching TRBD1. The CDR3 runs to 15 residues. In germline, CDR1 is LGHNA, CDR2 YSLEER. With V trimmed by 1 base and J by 2 bases, 5 bases remained unmatched. The CDR3 here is CASSQVWTGTYEQYF. CDR3 bases: TGCGCCAGCAGCCAAGTCTGGACAGGAACCTACGAGCAGTACTTC.

This rearrangement joins TRBV29-1 to TRBJ1-5; tentatively, D is TRBD1 (5 bases). The CDR3 covers 14 residues. The germline CDR1 and CDR2 sequences are SQVTM and ANQGSEA. The germline V and J ends were trimmed by 4 bases and 0 bases, with 10 bases remaining between them. The CDR3 region has the DNA TGCAGCGTTGCGACAGAGAATAGCAATCAGCCCCAGCATTTT. Translating gives CSVATENSNQPQHF.

The chain joins TRBV3-1 (or the pseudogene TRBV3-2) to TRBJ1-3; 9 bases are shared with TRBD1. This CDR3 region has 16 residues. With 4 bases clipped from V and 9 bases from J, the junction kept 13 bases outside the gene matches. Germline V gene sequence: CDR1 LGHDT, CDR2 YNNKEL (reference sequence). The CDR3 here is CASSLRPPDRGVTIYF. The CDR3 coding sequence is TGTGCCAGCAGCCTTAGGCCTCCGGACAGGGGAGTCACCATATATTTT.

The chain combines TRBV6-5 with TRBJ1-1, with D hard to call. Germline V lookup: CDR1 MNHEY, CDR2 SVGAGI. This CDR3 spans 11 amino acids. Trimming took 8 bases from V and 3 from J, leaving 7 bases between them. The CDR3 nucleotides read TGTGCCAGCGCCAAATACACTGAAGCTTTCTTT. Protein sequence: CASAKYTEAFF.

The chain joins TRBV7-2 to TRBJ1-6; 8 bases are a match to TRBD1. With 4 bases clipped from V and 7 bases from J, the junction kept 3 bases outside the gene matches. Germline CDR1 and CDR2: SGHTA and FQGNSA. The CDR3 is 14 residues long. The CDR3 reads CASSYQGANSPLHF. CDR3 coding DNA: TGTGCCAGCAGCTACCAGGGGGCAAATTCACCCCTCCACTTT.

V is TRBV27 and J is TRBJ1-5; 7 nucleotides match TRBD1. V shed 5 bases and J 4 bases; nucleotides not matched to a gene: 14. This CDR3 has 17 residues. Germline CDR1 reads MNHEY; CDR2 reads SMNVEV (reference sequence). CDR3 nucleotides: TGTGCCAGCAGTACCTCCGCCCCACAGGGGAGAAATCAGCCCCAGCATTTT. Translation gives CASSTSAPQGRNQPQHF.

The chain recombines TRBV12-5 with TRBJ1-3, with a possible D match to TRBD1 (6 bases). The CDR3 has 16 amino acids. Per the germline V gene, CDR1 is LGHNT and CDR2 is FRNRAP. V gave up 1 base and J gave up 0 bases, with 10 bases separating them. The CDR3 DNA follows: TGTGCTAGTGGTTTGGCTACAGGGTCCTCTGGAAACACCATATATTTT. This sequence encodes CASGLATGSSGNTIYF.

The rearrangement joins TRBV18 to TRBJ1-2; D is unresolved. In germline, CDR1 is KGHSH, CDR2 LQKENI. This CDR3 is 12 amino acids long. The V end lost 6 bases, the J end lost 9 bases, and 14 bases lay between the germline ends. CDR3 in amino acids: CASSSASDRYTF. In DNA form, the CDR3 reads TGTGCCAGCTCCTCGGCGTCTGATCGCTACACCTTC.

This chain joins TRBV28 and TRBJ1-1, with D unresolved. The CDR3 loop spans 14 amino acids. Trimming pared 5 bases from V and 1 base from J, leaving 11 bases between. CDR1 and CDR2 (germline): MDHEN, SYDVKM. This CDR3 is CASSPGRRNTEAFF. CDR3 in DNA: TGTGCCAGCAGTCCTGGCAGGCGGAACACTGAAGCTTTCTTT.

This chain connects TRBV4-3 to TRBJ1-2; no clear D. Per the germline V gene, CDR1 is LGHNA and CDR2 is YSLEER. The V and J ends lost 0 bases and 8 bases respectively, with 13 bases between them. This CDR3 comprises 14 residues. CDR3: CASSQDPGARGYTF. DNA for the CDR3: TGCGCCAGCAGCCAAGATCCAGGAGCGAGGGGCTACACCTTC.

J is TRBJ1-1 and V is TRBV18; TRBD1 agrees at 7 bases. CDR1 is KGHSH and CDR2 is LQKENI in the germline V gene. Germline trimming cut 3 bases from V and 2 bases from J; bases unmatched to any gene: 9. This CDR3 is 16 amino acids long. CDR3 nucleotides: TGTGCCAGCTCACCGCGCCTGACAGGGTCAAACACTGAAGCTTTCTTT. Its protein is CASSPRLTGSNTEAFF.

This clone was recorded only once. This chain links TRBV4-3 with TRBJ1-1; D is possibly TRBD1 (5 bases). V lost 0 bases and J 1 base, leaving 12 bases between the germline ends. This CDR3 is 16 amino acids long. The germline V gene encodes CDR1 LGHNA and CDR2 YSLEER. The CDR3 sequence: CASSQEERQGNTEAFF. The CDR3 nucleotides read TGCGCCAGCAGCCAAGAAGAAAGGCAGGGGAACACTGAAGCTTTCTTT.

This chain connects TRBV7-2 to TRBJ2-1; D may be TRBD2 (7 bases). The CDR3 totals 12 residues. Trimming cost V 1 base and J 14 bases, with 12 bases left between them. Germline V lookup: CDR1 SGHTA, CDR2 FQGNSA. The CDR3 nucleotides are TGTGCCAGCAGCTTAGTAGGGGGGGGGAAGTTCTTC. The encoded protein is CASSLVGGGKFF.

The V and J genes are TRBV28 and TRBJ1-6; 8 bases are shared with TRBD1. Germline V lookup: CDR1 MDHEN, CDR2 SYDVKM. The length of the CDR3 is 16 residues. The trim removed 2 bases at V and 7 bases at J, leaving 7 bases unmatched. As DNA, the CDR3 is TGTGCCAGCAGTTTAATCCAGGGGGCGCACAATTCACCCCTCCACTTT. It codes for CASSLIQGAHNSPLHF.

The chain joins TRBV9 to TRBJ1-1; D is uncertain. The CDR3 is 13 residues long. Germline CDR1 SGDLS, CDR2 YYNGEE. V was shortened by 4 bases and J by 6 bases, with 13 bases between the two germline ends. CDR3 bases: TGTGCCAGCAGCTCCCGCCCGGCCGCTGAAGCTTTCTTT. Translated: CASSSRPAAEAFF. The full variable domain, its missing parts supplied by reference TRBV9 and TRBJ1-1, is DSGVTQTPKHLITATGQRVTLRCSPRSGDLSVYWYQQSLDQGLQFLIQYYNGEERAKGNILERFSAQQFPDLHSELNLSSLELGDSALYFCASSSRPAAEAFFGQGTRLTVV.

The chain uses TRBV7-6 and TRBJ1-1, with D possibly TRBD1 on 5 matching bases. Germline CDR1 reads SGHVS; CDR2 reads FNYEAQ. Trimming shortened V by 0 bases and J by 3 bases, and 14 bases separated the two germline ends. There are 16 residues in the CDR3. The CDR3 DNA sequence: TGTGCCAGCAGCTTAGCGCAATCCAGGGCGGACACTGAAGCTTTCTTT. Protein sequence: CASSLAQSRADTEAFF.

This clone is a singleton in its sample. The J gene is TRBJ2-5, the V gene TRBV9; D is undetermined. V gave up 0 bases and J gave up 2 bases, with 8 bases separating them. The germline gives CDR1 SGDLS, CDR2 YYNGEE. The CDR3 consists of 14 residues. The CDR3 loop is CASSVGVAQETQYF. The DNA for the CDR3 is TGTGCCAGCAGCGTAGGTGTGGCTCAAGAGACCCAGTACTTC.

This rearrangement joins TRBV5-1 to TRBJ1-1, with 8 bases identical to TRBD1. CDR3 size: 17 residues. Trimming cost V 1 base and J 1 base; bases outside gene matches: 9. Germline CDR1 is SGHRS and CDR2 is YFSETQ. DNA for the CDR3: TGCGCCAGCAGCTTGAACCCAGGGGGCGCGAGGAACACTGAAGCTTTCTTT. Amino acid sequence: CASSLNPGGARNTEAFF.